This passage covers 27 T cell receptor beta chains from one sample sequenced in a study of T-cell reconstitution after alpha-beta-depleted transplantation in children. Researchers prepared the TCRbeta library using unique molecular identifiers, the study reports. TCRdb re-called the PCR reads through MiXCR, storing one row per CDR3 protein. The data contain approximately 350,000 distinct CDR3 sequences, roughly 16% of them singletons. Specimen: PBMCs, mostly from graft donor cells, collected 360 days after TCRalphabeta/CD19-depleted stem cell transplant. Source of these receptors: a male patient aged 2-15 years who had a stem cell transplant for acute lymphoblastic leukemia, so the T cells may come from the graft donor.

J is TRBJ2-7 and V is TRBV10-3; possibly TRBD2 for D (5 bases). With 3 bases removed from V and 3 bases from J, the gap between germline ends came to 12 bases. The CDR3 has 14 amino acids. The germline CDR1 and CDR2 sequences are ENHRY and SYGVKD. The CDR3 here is CAISDGKTGYEQYF. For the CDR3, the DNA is TGTGCCATCAGTGACGGGAAGACTGGCTACGAGCAGTACTTC.

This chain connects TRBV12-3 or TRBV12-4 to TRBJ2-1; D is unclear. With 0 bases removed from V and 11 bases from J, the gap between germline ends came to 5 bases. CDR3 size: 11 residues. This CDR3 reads CASSLAEKQFF. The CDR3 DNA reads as TGTGCCAGCAGTTTAGCGGAAAAGCAGTTCTTC.

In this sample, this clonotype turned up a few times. CDR3 DNA sequence: TGCGCCAGCAGCCAAGATCAGTATAGCCGGGGGGTCTCCTACGAGCAGTACTTC. It translates to CASSQDQYSRGVSYEQYF. This chain connects TRBV4-1 to TRBJ2-7; TRBD2 matches at 7 bases. Germline CDR1 MGHRA, CDR2 YSYEKL. This CDR3 spans 18 amino acids. With 0 bases clipped from V and 0 bases from J, the junction kept 11 bases outside the gene matches.

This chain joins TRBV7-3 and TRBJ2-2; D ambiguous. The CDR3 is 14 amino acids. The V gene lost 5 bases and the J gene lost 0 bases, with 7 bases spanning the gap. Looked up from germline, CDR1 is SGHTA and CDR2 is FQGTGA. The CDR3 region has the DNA TGTGCCAGCAGCACTGGGACGAACACCGGGGAGCTGTTTTTT. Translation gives CASSTGTNTGELFF.

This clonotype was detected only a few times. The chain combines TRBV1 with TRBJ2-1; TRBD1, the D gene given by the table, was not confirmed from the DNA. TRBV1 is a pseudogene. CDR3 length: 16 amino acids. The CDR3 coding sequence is TGCACCAGCAGCCCCTCCGGGAGCCAGGGGTACAATGAGCAGTTCTTC. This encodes CTSSPSGSQGYNEQFF.

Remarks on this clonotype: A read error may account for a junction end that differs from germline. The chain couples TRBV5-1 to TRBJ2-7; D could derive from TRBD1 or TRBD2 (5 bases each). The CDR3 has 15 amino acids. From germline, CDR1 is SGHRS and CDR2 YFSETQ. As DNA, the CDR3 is TGCACCAGCAGCTCCCGGGACCCTGGGACCTACGAGCAGTACTTC. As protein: CTSSSRDPGTYEQYF. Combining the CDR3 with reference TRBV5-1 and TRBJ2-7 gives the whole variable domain KAGVTQTPRYLIKTRGQQVTLSCSPISGHRSVSWYQQTPGQGLQFLFEYFSETQRNKGNFPGRFSGRQFSNSRSEMNVSTLELGDSALYLCTSSSRDPGTYEQYFGPGTRLTVT.

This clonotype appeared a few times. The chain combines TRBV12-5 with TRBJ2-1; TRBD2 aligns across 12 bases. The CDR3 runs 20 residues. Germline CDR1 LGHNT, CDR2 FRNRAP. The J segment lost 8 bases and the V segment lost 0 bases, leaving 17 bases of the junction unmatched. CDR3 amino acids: CASGLVLGLTSGSVWHEQFF. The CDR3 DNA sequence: TGTGCTAGTGGTTTGGTACTAGGTTTGACTAGCGGGAGCGTCTGGCATGAGCAGTTCTTC.

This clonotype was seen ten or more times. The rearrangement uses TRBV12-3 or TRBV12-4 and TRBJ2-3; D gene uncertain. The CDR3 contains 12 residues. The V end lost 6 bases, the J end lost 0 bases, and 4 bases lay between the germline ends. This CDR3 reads CASRYSTDTQYF. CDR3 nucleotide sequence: TGTGCCAGCAGGTATAGCACAGATACGCAGTATTTT.

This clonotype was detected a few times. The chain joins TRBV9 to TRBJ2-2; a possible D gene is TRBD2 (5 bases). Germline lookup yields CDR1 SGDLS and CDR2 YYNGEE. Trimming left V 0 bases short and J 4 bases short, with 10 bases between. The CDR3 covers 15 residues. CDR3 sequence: CASSVDLASTGELFF. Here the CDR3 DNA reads TGTGCCAGCAGCGTAGATTTAGCGAGCACCGGGGAGCTGTTTTTT.

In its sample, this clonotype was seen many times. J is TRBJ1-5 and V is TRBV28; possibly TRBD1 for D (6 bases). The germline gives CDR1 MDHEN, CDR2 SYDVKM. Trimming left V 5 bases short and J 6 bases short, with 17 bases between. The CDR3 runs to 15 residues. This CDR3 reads CASSVTGLRRQPQHF. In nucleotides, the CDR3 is TGTGCCAGCAGTGTTACAGGGCTGCGTCGTCAGCCCCAGCATTTT.

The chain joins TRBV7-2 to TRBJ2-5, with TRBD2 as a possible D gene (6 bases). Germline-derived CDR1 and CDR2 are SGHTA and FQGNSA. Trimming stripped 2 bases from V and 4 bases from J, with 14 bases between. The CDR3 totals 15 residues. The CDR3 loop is CASSLSAGWGETQYF. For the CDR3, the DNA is TGTGCCAGCAGCTTATCGGCGGGGTGGGGAGAGACCCAGTACTTC.

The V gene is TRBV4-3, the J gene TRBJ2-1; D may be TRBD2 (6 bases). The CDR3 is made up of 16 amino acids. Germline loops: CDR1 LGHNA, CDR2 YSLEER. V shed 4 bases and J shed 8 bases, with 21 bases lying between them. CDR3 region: CASSLALRLGLHEQFF. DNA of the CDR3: TGCGCCAGCAGCCTCGCCTTGAGACTAGGGCTTCATGAGCAGTTCTTC.

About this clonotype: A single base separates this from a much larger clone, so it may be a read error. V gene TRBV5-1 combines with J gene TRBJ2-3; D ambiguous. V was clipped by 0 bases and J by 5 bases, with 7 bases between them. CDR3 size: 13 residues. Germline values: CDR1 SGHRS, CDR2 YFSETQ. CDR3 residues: CASSLVRGDTQYF. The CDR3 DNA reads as TGCGCCAGCAGCTTGGTCAGAGGAGATACGCAGTATTTT. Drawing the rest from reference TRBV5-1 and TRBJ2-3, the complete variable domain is KAGVTQTPRYLIKTRGQQVTLSCSPISGHRSVSWYQQTPGQGLQFLFEYFSETQRNKGNFPGRFSGRQFSNSRSEMNVSTLELGDSALYLCASSLVRGDTQYFGPGTRLTVL.

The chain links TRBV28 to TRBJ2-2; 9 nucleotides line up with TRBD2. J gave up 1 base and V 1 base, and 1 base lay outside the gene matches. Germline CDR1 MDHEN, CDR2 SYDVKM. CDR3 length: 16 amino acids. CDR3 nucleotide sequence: TGTGCCAGCAGTTTATTGACTAGCGGGAACACCGGGGAGCTGTTTTTT. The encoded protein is CASSLLTSGNTGELFF.

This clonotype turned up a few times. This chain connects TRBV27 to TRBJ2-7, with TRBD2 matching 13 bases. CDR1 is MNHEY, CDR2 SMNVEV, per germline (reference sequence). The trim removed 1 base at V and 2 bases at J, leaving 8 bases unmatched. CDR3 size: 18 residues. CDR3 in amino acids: CASSLYGTSGTDTYEQYF. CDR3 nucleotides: TGTGCCAGCAGTTTATACGGGACTAGCGGGACCGATACCTACGAGCAGTACTTC.

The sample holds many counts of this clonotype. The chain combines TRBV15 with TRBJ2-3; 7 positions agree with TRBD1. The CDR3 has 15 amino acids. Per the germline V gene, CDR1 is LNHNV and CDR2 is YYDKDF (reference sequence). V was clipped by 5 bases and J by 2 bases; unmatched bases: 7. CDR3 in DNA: TGTGCCACCAGCCGGGGACAGATACTCACAGATACGCAGTATTTT. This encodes CATSRGQILTDTQYF.

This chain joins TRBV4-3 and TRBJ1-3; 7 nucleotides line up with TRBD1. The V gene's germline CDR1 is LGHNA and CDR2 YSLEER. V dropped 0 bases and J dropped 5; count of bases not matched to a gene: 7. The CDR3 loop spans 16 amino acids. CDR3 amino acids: CASSQDRDSERNTIYF. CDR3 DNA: TGCGCCAGCAGCCAAGACCGGGACAGCGAACGAAACACCATATATTTT.

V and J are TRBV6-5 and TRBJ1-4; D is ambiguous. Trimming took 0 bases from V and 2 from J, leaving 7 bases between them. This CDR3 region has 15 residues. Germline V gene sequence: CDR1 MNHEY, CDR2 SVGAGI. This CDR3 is CASSYSGRTNEKLFF. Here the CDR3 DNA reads TGTGCCAGCAGTTACTCAGGGAGGACTAATGAAAAACTGTTTTTT.

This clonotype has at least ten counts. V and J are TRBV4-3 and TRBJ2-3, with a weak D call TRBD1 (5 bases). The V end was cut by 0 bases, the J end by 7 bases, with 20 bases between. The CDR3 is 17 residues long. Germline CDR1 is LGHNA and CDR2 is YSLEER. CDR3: CASSQESGASFAHTQYF. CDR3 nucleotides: TGCGCCAGCAGCCAAGAATCTGGGGCGTCCTTCGCCCATACGCAGTATTTT.

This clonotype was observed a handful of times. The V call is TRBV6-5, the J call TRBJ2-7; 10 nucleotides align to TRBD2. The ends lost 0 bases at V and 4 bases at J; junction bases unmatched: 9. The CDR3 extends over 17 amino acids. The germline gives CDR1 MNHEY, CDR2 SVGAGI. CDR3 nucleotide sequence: TGTGCCAGCAGTTACTCTCAGAGCGGGAGGGGAGGTTACGAGCAGTACTTC. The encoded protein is CASSYSQSGRGGYEQYF.

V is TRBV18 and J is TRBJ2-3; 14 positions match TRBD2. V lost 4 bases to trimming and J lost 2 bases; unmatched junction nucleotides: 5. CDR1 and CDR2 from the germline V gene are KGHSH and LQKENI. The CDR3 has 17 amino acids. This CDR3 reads CASSRGLAGAHTDTQYF. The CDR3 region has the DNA TGTGCCAGCTCACGGGGACTAGCGGGAGCTCACACAGATACGCAGTATTTT.

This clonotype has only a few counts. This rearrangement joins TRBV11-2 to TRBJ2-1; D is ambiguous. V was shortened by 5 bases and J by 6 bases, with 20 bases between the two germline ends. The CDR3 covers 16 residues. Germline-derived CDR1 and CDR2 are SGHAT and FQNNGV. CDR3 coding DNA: TGTGCCAGCAGCGACCGGACCACACCTACAACCAATGAGCAGTTCTTC. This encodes CASSDRTTPTTNEQFF.

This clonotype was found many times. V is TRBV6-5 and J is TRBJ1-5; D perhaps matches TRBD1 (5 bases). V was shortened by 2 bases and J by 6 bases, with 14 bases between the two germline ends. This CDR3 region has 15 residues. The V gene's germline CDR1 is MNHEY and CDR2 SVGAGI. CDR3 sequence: CASSYAAGSSQPQHF. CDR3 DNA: TGTGCCAGCAGTTACGCGGCAGGGTCTAGTCAGCCCCAGCATTTT.

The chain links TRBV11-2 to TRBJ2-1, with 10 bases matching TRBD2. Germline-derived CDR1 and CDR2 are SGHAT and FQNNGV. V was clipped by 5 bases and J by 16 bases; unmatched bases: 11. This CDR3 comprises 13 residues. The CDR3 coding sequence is TGTGCCAGCAGCCCTAGCGGGAGAAGGCCCCCATTCTTC. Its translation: CASSPSGRRPPFF.

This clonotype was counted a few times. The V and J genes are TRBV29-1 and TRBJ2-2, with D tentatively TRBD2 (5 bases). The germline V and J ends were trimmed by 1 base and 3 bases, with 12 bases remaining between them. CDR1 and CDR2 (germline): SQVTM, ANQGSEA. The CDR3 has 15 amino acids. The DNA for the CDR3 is TGCAGCGTTGAAGCCCGAGGGAGAGACACCGGGGAGCTGTTTTTT. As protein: CSVEARGRDTGELFF.

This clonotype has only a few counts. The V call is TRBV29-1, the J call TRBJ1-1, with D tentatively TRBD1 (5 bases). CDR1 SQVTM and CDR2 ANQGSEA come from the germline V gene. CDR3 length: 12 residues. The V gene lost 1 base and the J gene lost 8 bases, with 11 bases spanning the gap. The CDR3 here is CSVEGPGTEAFF. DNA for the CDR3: TGCAGCGTTGAAGGACCAGGGACCGAAGCTTTCTTT.

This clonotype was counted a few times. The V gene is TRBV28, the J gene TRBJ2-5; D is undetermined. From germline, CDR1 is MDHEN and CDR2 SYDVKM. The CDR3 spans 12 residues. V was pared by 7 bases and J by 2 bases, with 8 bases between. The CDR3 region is CASMSNQETQYF. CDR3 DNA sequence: TGTGCCAGCATGTCGAATCAAGAGACCCAGTACTTC.